The rows below give T cell receptor beta chains drawn from one sample of a study of blood T cells in healthy people across ages. TCRdb ran MiXCR on the 5' RACE reads and lists one entry per CDR3 protein. The table lists fewer than 800,000 distinct CDR3 sequences, about 30% of them singletons. Sequencing was carried out using blood. These receptors were taken from a woman of 80 years or more in good health. CDR3s include the opening cysteine and the closing phenylalanine or tryptophan. Fields, in order: D gene, clone size, J gene, V gene, CDR3 protein, CDR3 DNA. The D gene is left open where the match is weak. Clone size is not always given. Where it is, it says once, few, many or a class for expanded clones.

TRBD1	.	TRBJ2-1	TRBV7-2	CASSLNRGRYEQFF	TGCGCCAGCAGCTTAAACAGGGGGCGCTACGAGCAGTTCTTC
.	once	TRBJ1-2	TRBV7-2	CASSASGTSYGYTF	TGTGCCAGCAGCGCGTCCGGGACCTCCTATGGCTACACCTTC
.	few	TRBJ1-4	TRBV20-1	CSAIHFGQQEKLFF	TGCAGTGCTATACACTTTGGACAGCAAGAAAAACTGTTTTTT
TRBD2	many	TRBJ2-1	TRBV9	CASSVMAGGSYNEQFF	TGTGCCAGCAGCGTAATGGCGGGGGGATCCTACAATGAGCAGTTCTTC
TRBD2	.	TRBJ2-3	TRBV18	CASQTSGSTDTQYF	TGTGCCAGCCAGACTAGCGGCAGCACAGATACGCAGTATTTT
.	.	TRBJ2-3	TRBV12-5	CASGPGHQLQNTQYF	TGTGCTAGTGGACCGGGACACCAATTGCAGAATACGCAGTATTTT
.	many	TRBJ2-4	TRBV9	CASSVIVSGGQCLRYIQYF	TGTGCCAGCAGCGTAATTGTAAGTGGGGGGCAATGCTTAAGATACATTCAGTACTTC
.	many	TRBJ1-2	TRBV9	CASDGPRSYGYTF	TGTGCCAGCGACGGGCCGCGAAGCTATGGCTACACCTTC
.	.	TRBJ2-7	TRBV28	CASSLNGLLDEQYF	TGTGCCAGCAGTTTAAATGGGTTACTCGACGAGCAGTACTTC
.	.	TRBJ2-1	TRBV12-3/TRBV12-4	CASRLSGSYNEQFF	TGTGCCAGCAGGTTGAGCGGTTCCTACAATGAGCAGTTCTTC
.	.	TRBJ2-4	TRBV20-1	CSAPGHRRADIQYF	TGCAGTGCCCCGGGACATAGGAGGGCGGACATTCAGTACTTC
.	.	TRBJ2-1	TRBV4-3	CASSQGNLYNEQFF	TGCGCCAGCAGCCAAGGGAACCTCTACAATGAGCAGTTCTTC
.	many	TRBJ2-5	TRBV30	CAWSVRGMETQYF	TGTGCCTGGAGTGTAAGAGGGATGGAGACCCAGTACTTC
.	.	TRBJ2-3	TRBV12-3/TRBV12-4	CASIPERGASTDTQYF	TGTGCCAGCATCCCTGAGAGGGGGGCGAGCACAGATACGCAGTATTTT
TRBD1	many	TRBJ1-4	TRBV9	CASSVDWTGAGEKLFF	TGTGCCAGCAGCGTAGATTGGACAGGGGCAGGTGAAAAACTGTTTTTT
.	many	TRBJ2-4	TRBV19	CASTDLGAGKNIQYF	TGTGCCAGTACCGATCTGGGGGCAGGCAAAAACATTCAGTACTTC
.	.	TRBJ2-3	TRBV12-3/TRBV12-4	CASTNGGGYTDTQYF	TGTGCCAGCACCAACGGTGGGGGGTACACAGATACGCAGTATTTT
TRBD1	few	TRBJ1-3	TRBV20-1	CSAWTGSSGNTIYF	TGCAGTGCGTGGACAGGGTCCTCTGGAAACACCATATATTTT
.	many	TRBJ2-3	TRBV20-1	CSARAARPLSTDTQYF	TGCAGTGCTAGAGCGGCGCGGCCCCTTAGCACAGATACGCAGTATTTT
.	many	TRBJ2-3	TRBV7-9	CASSQRTNVLGNTQYF	TGTGCCAGCAGCCAAAGGACCAACGTCTTGGGGAATACGCAGTATTTT
.	.	TRBJ1-4	TRBV30	CAWTKGTAGEKLFF	TGTGCCTGGACCAAGGGGACCGCCGGAGAAAAACTGTTTTTT
.	many	TRBJ1-2	TRBV10-3	CAISNPVTEAGYTF	TGTGCCATCAGTAACCCTGTAACGGAAGCTGGCTACACCTTC
TRBD1	many	TRBJ2-3	TRBV5-4	CASTKPGQGVADTQYF	TGTGCCAGCACAAAACCGGGACAGGGAGTAGCAGATACGCAGTATTTT
.	.	TRBJ1-1	TRBV29-1	CSVGDRRMNTEAFF	TGCAGCGTTGGGGACCGACGGATGAACACTGAAGCTTTCTTT
.	many	TRBJ2-3	TRBV6-5	CASSYGTDTQYF	TGTGCCAGCAGTTACGGCACAGATACGCAGTATTTT
.	.	TRBJ1-1	TRBV7-9	CASSLMGASTEAFF	TGTGCCAGCAGCTTAATGGGGGCAAGTACTGAAGCTTTCTTT
TRBD1	few	TRBJ2-2	TRBV5-4	CASSKEAGGSGELFF	TGTGCCAGTAGCAAGGAGGCAGGGGGCTCCGGGGAGCTGTTTTTT
.	many	TRBJ2-2	TRBV29-1	CSVEDLRGTGELFF	TGCAGCGTTGAAGATCTTAGGGGTACCGGGGAGCTGTTTTTT